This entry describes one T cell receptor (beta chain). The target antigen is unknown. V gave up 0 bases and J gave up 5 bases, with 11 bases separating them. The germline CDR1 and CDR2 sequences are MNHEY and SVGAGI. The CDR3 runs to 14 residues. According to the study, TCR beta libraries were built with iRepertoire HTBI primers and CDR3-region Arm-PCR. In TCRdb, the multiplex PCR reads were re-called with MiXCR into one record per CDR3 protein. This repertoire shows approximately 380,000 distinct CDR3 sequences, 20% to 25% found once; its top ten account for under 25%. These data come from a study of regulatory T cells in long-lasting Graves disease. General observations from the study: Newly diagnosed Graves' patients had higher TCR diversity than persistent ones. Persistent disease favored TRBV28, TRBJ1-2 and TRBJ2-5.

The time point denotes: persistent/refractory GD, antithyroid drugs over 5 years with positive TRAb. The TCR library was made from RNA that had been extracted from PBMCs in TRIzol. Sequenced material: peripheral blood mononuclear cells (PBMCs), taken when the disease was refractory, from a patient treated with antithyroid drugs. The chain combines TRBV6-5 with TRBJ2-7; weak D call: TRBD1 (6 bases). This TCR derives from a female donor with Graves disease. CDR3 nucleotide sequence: TGTGCCAGCAGTTACTCCAGGGGCACCAACGAGCAGTACTTC. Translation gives CASSYSRGTNEQYF.